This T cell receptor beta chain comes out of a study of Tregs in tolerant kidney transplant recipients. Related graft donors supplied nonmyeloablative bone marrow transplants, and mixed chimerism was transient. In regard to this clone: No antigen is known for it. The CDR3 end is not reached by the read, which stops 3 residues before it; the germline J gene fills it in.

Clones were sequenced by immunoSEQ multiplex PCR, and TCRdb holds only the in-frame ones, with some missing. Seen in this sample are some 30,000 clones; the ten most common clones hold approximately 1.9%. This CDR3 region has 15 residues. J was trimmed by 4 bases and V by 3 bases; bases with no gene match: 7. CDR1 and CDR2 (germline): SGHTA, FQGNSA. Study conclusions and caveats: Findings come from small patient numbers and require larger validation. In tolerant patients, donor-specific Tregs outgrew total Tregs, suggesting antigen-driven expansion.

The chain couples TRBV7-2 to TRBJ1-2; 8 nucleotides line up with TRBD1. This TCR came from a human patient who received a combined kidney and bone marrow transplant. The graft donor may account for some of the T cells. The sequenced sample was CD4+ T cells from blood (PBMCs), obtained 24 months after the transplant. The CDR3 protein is CASSLSGTGGYGYTF. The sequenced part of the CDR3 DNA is TGTGCCAGCAGCTTGTCCGGGACAGGAGGCTATGGC.